This is a list of T cell receptor beta chains from one sample in a study of STAT3 mutations in large granular lymphocyte leukemia. Method: immunoSEQ multiplex PCR; TCRdb's copy keeps in-frame clones and lacks some. The table records 7,500 to 10,000 clones, roughly nine tenths of them present only once. Sequenced sample: peripheral blood mononuclear cells. These receptors all stem from a man in his fifties or sixties with T-cell large granular lymphocyte leukemia. Some clones in this sample may be carry-over from other donors' samples. CDR3s include the opening cysteine and the closing phenylalanine or tryptophan. Fields, in order: V gene, J gene, CDR3 protein.

TRBV12-5	TRBJ2-3	CASGLDTLAGGADTQYF
TRBV13	TRBJ1-5	CASSSGQNQPQHF
TRBV7-9	TRBJ1-5	CASSFPGANQPQHF
TRBV6-5	TRBJ2-7	CASRPGTFYEQYF
TRBV5-1	TRBJ2-2	CASSPGTDDTGELFF
TRBV6-1	TRBJ2-5	CASRLIVQETQYF
TRBV2	TRBJ2-7	CASSVSLAGYEQYF
TRBV5-1	TRBJ1-3	CASSLTGGSSGNTIYF
TRBV18	TRBJ2-5	CASSQLGGGQETQYF
TRBV7-2	TRBJ1-5	CASSLGGRIDQPQHF
TRBV5-6	TRBJ2-7	CASSRWSPTATYEQYF
TRBV5-4	TRBJ1-1	CASSSWGTEAFF
TRBV5-1	TRBJ1-1	CASTSGGWNTEAFF
TRBV5-1	TRBJ2-5	CASSLTGPPYQETQYF
TRBV5-1	TRBJ1-1	CASSLDYRGEAFF
TRBV10-3	TRBJ1-2	CAISESRGLYGYTF
TRBV30	TRBJ2-3	CAWRSLGGRESTTSTDTQYF
TRBV18	TRBJ2-3	CASSPISGGWEIAQYF
TRBV5-1	TRBJ2-5	CASSLNVGSGSETQYF
TRBV5-1	TRBJ2-3	CASSRDSQYTQYF
TRBV4-1	TRBJ1-6	CASSPEYRDPSSYNSPLHF
TRBV7-2	TRBJ1-5	CASSPMSGGAQPQHF
TRBV5-1	TRBJ2-1	CASSLGGRALNEQFF
TRBV5-1	TRBJ2-3	CASSLNSAKDTQYF
TRBV2	TRBJ2-4	CASRQGLAKNIQYF
TRBV5-1	TRBJ2-1	CASSSGLAGHNEQFF
TRBV29-1	TRBJ1-5	CSVGHSNQPQHF
TRBV27	TRBJ1-1	CASSPVGGTEAFF
TRBV29-1	TRBJ2-2	CSARYRTPTGELFF
TRBV6-1	TRBJ2-7	CASSASGALAHEQYF
TRBV15	TRBJ1-1	CATSSPGQGEAFF
TRBV5-4	TRBJ2-5	CASSSPAQETQYF
TRBV7-2	TRBJ1-5	CASSLVGGYSNQPQHF
TRBV23-1	TRBJ2-1	CASSHSFGTGFGYEQFF
TRBV5-1	TRBJ2-5	CASSLAGGGETQYF
TRBV9	TRBJ2-1	CASSVGGGFTYNEQFF
TRBV5-1	TRBJ2-7	CASSSGLAREQYF
TRBV6-5	TRBJ2-7	CASSPQIHRDEQYF
TRBV30	TRBJ2-5	CAWSPHGGRGTQYF
TRBV7-2	TRBJ2-2	CASSFGAFSPGELFF
TRBV29-1	TRBJ2-1	CSGLGGNEQFF
TRBV29-1	TRBJ2-5	CSVERTGDGETQYF
TRBV5-4	TRBJ2-2	CASSLRLASQWAGELFF
TRBV6-6	TRBJ2-7	CASSYRAHEQYF
TRBV28	TRBJ2-3	CASREGTSTDTQYF
TRBV18	TRBJ2-7	CASSPPGPATSYEQYF
TRBV28	TRBJ1-1	CASRSTGATEAFF
TRBV28	TRBJ2-7	CASRPAGLYEQYF
TRBV4-3	TRBJ2-1	CASSQEIAAYNEQFF
TRBV9	TRBJ2-2	CASSAYSSETGELFF
TRBV29-1	TRBJ2-1	CSVDSSKANEQFF
TRBV5-1	TRBJ2-1	CASSLVGVRTTGDEQFF
TRBV2	TRBJ2-5	CASSPTDRQETQYF
TRBV4-3	TRBJ2-5	CASSQDSAGITQYF
TRBV6-1	TRBJ2-3	CASSEGGFSTDTQYF
TRBV21-1	TRBJ1-4	CASSIPRGATNEKLFF
TRBV29-1	TRBJ2-7	CSFRASTNSYEQYF
TRBV28	TRBJ2-7	CASSFIVGEDSYEQYF
TRBV7-2	TRBJ1-3	CASSFDRAPSGNTIYF